This T cell receptor (beta chain) was captured in a study of T cells in Graves' hyperthyroidism and ophthalmopathy. This clonotype was seen only a few times. From RNA transcripts, TCR beta CDR3 regions were amplified. When the TCR CDR3 underwent first-round RT-PCR, the HTBI primer set was used. TCRdb passed the multiplex PCR reads through MiXCR, listing each CDR3 protein once. Of a few hundred thousand distinct CDR3 sequences listed, 20% to 25% are singletons. Those patients with uncontrolled infection, other autoimmune disease, pregnancy or lactation were excluded. PBMCs were collected from a roughly 10 ml volume of fresh peripheral blood. Sequencing input: blood. This TCR was sampled from a woman aged 65 to 85 with Graves' ophthalmopathy.

CDR3 protein: CASSSPLDRLLAKNIQYF. Here the CDR3 DNA reads TGTGCCAGCAGCTCACCCTTAGACAGGTTACTAGCCAAAAACATTCAGTACTTC. The rearrangement joins TRBV12-3 or TRBV12-4 to TRBJ2-4; a possible D gene is TRBD1 (6 bases). The V and J ends lost 6 bases and 0 bases respectively, with 21 bases between them. The CDR3 totals 18 residues.